Sequencing of this TCR beta chain was carried out in a study of a mutant IDH1 vaccine in newly diagnosed glioma. Time point denoted: baseline, week 1 (first vaccination visit). The treatment is: pre-vaccination baseline after standard-of-care therapy. V was pared by 7 bases and J by 9 bases, with 14 bases of the junction left unmatched. The germline CDR1 and CDR2 sequences are KGHSH and LQKENI. The CDR3 covers 15 residues. The data were produced by immunoSEQ multiplex PCR, yet TCRdb's version contains in-frame clones alone and is incomplete. The data contain just under 95,000 clones, about 80% of them singletons.

Material: PBMCs, obtained from a glioma patient treated with radiotherapy, temozolomide or both. The source of this sequence is a woman aged 50 to 65 with glioma. The V and J genes are TRBV18 and TRBJ2-1; 8 bases line up with TRBD1. In DNA form, the CDR3 reads TGTGCCAGCTTAGGAGACAGGGGCCAGATCGCTGAGCAGTTCTTC. Translation: CASLGDRGQIAEQFF.